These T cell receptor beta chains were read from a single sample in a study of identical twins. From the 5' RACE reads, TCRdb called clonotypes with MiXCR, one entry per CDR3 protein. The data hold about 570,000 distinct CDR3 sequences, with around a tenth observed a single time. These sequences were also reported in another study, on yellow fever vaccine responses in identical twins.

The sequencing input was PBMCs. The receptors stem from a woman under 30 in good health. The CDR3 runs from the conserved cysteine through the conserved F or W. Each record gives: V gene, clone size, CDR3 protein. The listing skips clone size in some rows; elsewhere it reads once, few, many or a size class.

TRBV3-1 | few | CASGGFGQGADNEQFF
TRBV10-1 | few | CASSPGFSGNNEQFF
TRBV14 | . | CASSQVILETQYF
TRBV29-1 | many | CSVGAGPYEQYF
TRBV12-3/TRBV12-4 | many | CASSLGIQGREQYF
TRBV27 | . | CASSHTGTAPYSNQPQHF
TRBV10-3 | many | CAISGEGGSGANVLTF
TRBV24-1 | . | CATSAKSQSGANVLTF
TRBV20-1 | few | CSASGLGTDTQYF
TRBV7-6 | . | CASSLQLAGGLGTDTQYF